Below are 30 T cell receptor beta chains sequenced from a single sample in a study of T-cell memory formation after mild COVID-19. TCRdb independently ran MiXCR on the 5' RACE reads; one entry per CDR3 protein. The sample yields tens of thousands of distinct CDR3 sequences, 10% to 15% seen once. Specimen: PBMCs or a T cell subset sorted from them (not recorded which). Every receptor here comes from an adult woman who had mild COVID-19 (a few samples of this study predate the infection). Cell type and time point are not known.

J is TRBJ2-2 and V is TRBV6-5; D might be TRBD1 (5 bases). V lost 0 bases and J 6 bases, leaving 8 bases between the germline ends. From germline, CDR1 is MNHEY and CDR2 SVGAGI. CDR3 length: 14 residues. As DNA, the CDR3 is TGTGCCAGCAGTTACTCGAGACAGCCCGGGGAGCTGTTTTTT. It translates to CASSYSRQPGELFF.

J is TRBJ2-3 and V is TRBV29-1, with 7 nucleotides matching TRBD2. Germline V gene data show CDR1 as SQVTM and CDR2 as ANQGSEA. The CDR3 loop spans 11 amino acids. V shed 6 bases, J shed 7 bases, and the junction held 4 bases outside the gene matches. CDR3 nucleotides: TGCAGCGTCCGCGGGGGAAATACGCAGTATTTT. This encodes CSVRGGNTQYF.

The chain links TRBV30 to TRBJ2-7; no reliable D call. Germline V lookup: CDR1 GTSNPN, CDR2 SVGIG (reference sequence). Trimming took off 3 bases at V and 3 bases at J, with 6 bases between the two ends. The CDR3 covers 11 residues. This CDR3 reads CAWSDYYEQYF. The CDR3 DNA is TGTGCCTGGAGCGATTACTACGAGCAGTACTTC.

This clonotype showed up many times. This chain connects TRBV29-1 to TRBJ2-2; the D gene is possibly TRBD2 (5 bases). This CDR3 is 14 amino acids long. Trimming took off 5 bases at V and 5 bases at J, with 15 bases between the two ends. Germline V lookup: CDR1 SQVTM, CDR2 ANQGSEA. The CDR3 nucleotides are TGCAGCGTTATGCTAGGACGGAGGACCGGGGAGCTGTTTTTT. Protein sequence: CSVMLGRRTGELFF.

The chain uses TRBV11-1 and TRBJ2-1, with 9 bases identical to TRBD2. CDR1 and CDR2 (germline): SGHAT, FQDESV (reference sequence). CDR3 length: 13 amino acids. Unmatched junction bases numbered 2, after V lost 9 bases and J lost 2 bases. The CDR3 sequence is CASGLATYNEQFF. In nucleotides, the CDR3 is TGTGCCAGTGGACTAGCGACCTACAATGAGCAGTTCTTC.

This clonotype was picked up a small number of times. In DNA form, the CDR3 reads TGTGCCAGCGCAAAGGGGGGCCCTGGTGAGCAGTTCTTC. Its translation: CASAKGGPGEQFF. The gene calls are TRBV9 and TRBJ2-1; D may match TRBD1 or TRBD2 (6 bases each). The CDR3 is 13 residues long. Trimming removed 7 bases at V and 9 bases at J, with 17 bases between. The V gene's germline CDR1 is SGDLS and CDR2 YYNGEE.

The chain employs TRBV19 and TRBJ2-1; a possible D gene is TRBD2 (6 bases). The CDR3 runs 15 residues. In germline, CDR1 is LNHDA, CDR2 SQIVND (reference sequence). With 5 bases removed from V and 1 base from J, the gap between germline ends came to 12 bases. CDR3 sequence: CASSLYGGSYNEQFF. The CDR3 bases are TGTGCCAGTAGTCTCTATGGGGGGTCCTACAATGAGCAGTTCTTC.

J is TRBJ2-7 and V is TRBV5-4; D is possibly TRBD2 (7 bases). Trimming shortened V by 6 bases and J by 0 bases, and 16 bases separated the two germline ends. Germline V lookup: CDR1 SGHNT, CDR2 YYREEE (reference sequence). The CDR3 consists of 15 residues. The CDR3 nucleotides are TGTGCCAGCAAAGGGGGAGCGGGGTTCTCCTACGAGCAGTACTTC. Translated, it gives CASKGGAGFSYEQYF.

This clonotype has just a few counts. CDR3 in DNA: TGCAGCGTTGATTGGGCCTCCGCTTGGGGCTATGGCTACACCTTC. Translation: CSVDWASAWGYGYTF. The rearrangement joins TRBV29-1 to TRBJ1-2; the D is unclear. V was clipped by 3 bases and J by 4 bases, with 18 bases between them. Germline lookup yields CDR1 SQVTM and CDR2 ANQGSEA. The CDR3 extends over 15 amino acids.

This clonotype showed up just once. The rearrangement links TRBV14 to TRBJ2-7, with 7 bases identical to TRBD1. Losses at the gene ends were 4 bases for V and 3 bases for J; bases not matched to a gene: 6. CDR1 and CDR2 (germline): SGHDN, FVKESK. The CDR3 contains 14 residues. The CDR3 nucleotides are TGTGCCAGCAGCCCCGGGACAGTGGACTACGAGCAGTACTTC. Its translation is CASSPGTVDYEQYF.

This clonotype has just a few counts. The chain is built from TRBV7-9 and TRBJ2-1, with 7 positions matching TRBD2. Germline V gene lookup returns CDR1 SEHNR and CDR2 FQNEAQ (reference sequence). V shed 5 bases and J 3 bases; nucleotides not matched to a gene: 7. This CDR3 comprises 15 residues. The CDR3 region has the DNA TGTGCCAGCAGCCCACTCAGCGGGATCTACAATGAGCAGTTCTTC. It yields the protein CASSPLSGIYNEQFF. Filled out from reference TRBV7-9 and TRBJ2-1, the complete variable domain reads DTGVSQNPRHKITKRGQNVTFRCDPISEHNRLYWYRQTLGQGPEFLTYFQNEAQLEKSRLLSDRFSAERPKGSFSTLEIQRTEQGDSAMYLCASSPLSGIYNEQFFGPGTRLTVL.

The J gene is TRBJ1-2, the V gene TRBV20-1; possible D gene TRBD1, 5 bases. Germline assignment: CDR1 DFQATT and CDR2 SNEGSKA (reference sequence). CDR3 length equals 15 residues. Trimming took off 5 bases at V and 4 bases at J, with 20 bases between the two ends. The CDR3 nucleotides are TGCAGTGCTCTAGACTACCACAGGACTTCCTATGGCTACACCTTC. Its translation: CSALDYHRTSYGYTF.

This clonotype was found a few times. V usage is TRBV5-6 and J usage is TRBJ2-7; possible D gene TRBD2, 6 bases. The CDR3 runs 14 residues. Germline V gene data show CDR1 as SGHDT and CDR2 as YYEEEE. V lost 2 bases and J lost 5, with 14 bases in between. The chain's CDR3 is CASSFMTGEDEQYF. The DNA for the CDR3 is TGTGCCAGCAGCTTCATGACCGGGGAGGACGAGCAGTACTTC.

This sequence joins TRBV29-1 and TRBJ1-2; 8 bases agree with TRBD1. Germline lookup yields CDR1 SQVTM and CDR2 ANQGSEA. V was pared by 7 bases and J by 3 bases, with 10 bases of the junction left unmatched. CDR3 length: 14 amino acids. The CDR3 DNA follows: TGCAGCGCCGCGACAGGGGAGGGGGACTATGGCTACACCTTC. Amino acid sequence: CSAATGEGDYGYTF.

The rearrangement uses TRBV27 and TRBJ2-3; TRBD1 agrees at 10 bases. V dropped 4 bases and J dropped 3; count of bases not matched to a gene: 10. Germline V gene sequence: CDR1 MNHEY, CDR2 SMNVEV (reference sequence). The length of the CDR3 is 17 residues. The CDR3: CASSSRQGAFRTDTQYF. The CDR3 DNA sequence: TGTGCCAGCAGTTCCCGACAGGGGGCATTTAGAACAGATACGCAGTATTTT.

The rearrangement uses TRBV30 and TRBJ2-3, with TRBD2 identical over 8 bases. V shed 5 bases and J 12 bases; nucleotides not matched to a gene: 10. The CDR3 contains 12 residues. Germline V gives CDR1 GTSNPN, CDR2 SVGIG (reference sequence). The CDR3 bases are TGTGCCTGGGAGGGAGCGGGGGAGTCCCAGTATTTT. Protein: CAWEGAGESQYF.

This chain uses TRBV4-1 with TRBJ2-3; possible D gene TRBD2, 5 bases. The CDR3 totals 14 residues. CDR1 and CDR2 from the germline V gene are MGHRA and YSYEKL. The V and J ends lost 1 base and 3 bases respectively, with 8 bases between them. The CDR3 loop is CASSQAGITDTQYF. CDR3 bases: TGCGCCAGCAGCCAAGCGGGGATAACAGATACGCAGTATTTT.

This chain joins TRBV7-6 and TRBJ1-1, with D possibly being TRBD1 (5 bases). With 1 base removed from V and 5 bases from J, the gap between germline ends came to 14 bases. The CDR3 contains 15 residues. The germline gives CDR1 SGHVS, CDR2 FNYEAQ. In nucleotides, the CDR3 is TGTGCCAGCAGCTTAGGGCAGGGCGTGAGGACTGAAGCTTTCTTT. Residues: CASSLGQGVRTEAFF.

This clonotype was detected only a few times. The chain couples TRBV27 to TRBJ2-3; 10 bases are a match to TRBD2. CDR3 length: 16 amino acids. Germline V gives CDR1 MNHEY, CDR2 SMNVEV (reference sequence). V was clipped by 3 bases and J by 2 bases; unmatched bases: 5. CDR3 coding DNA: TGTGCCAGCAGTTTTTCACTAGCGGGGCTCACAGATACGCAGTATTTT. The encoded protein is CASSFSLAGLTDTQYF.

This clonotype was counted only a few times. The chain employs TRBV15 and TRBJ2-7; D is ambiguous. CDR1 and CDR2 from the germline V gene are LNHNV and YYDKDF (reference sequence). V was clipped by 1 base and J by 0 bases, with 10 bases between them. CDR3 length: 15 amino acids. CDR3 amino acids: CATSRGSRPSYEQYF. Written as DNA, the CDR3 is TGTGCCACCAGCAGAGGGTCCCGGCCCTCCTACGAGCAGTACTTC.

This clonotype came up a few times. V gene TRBV29-1 combines with J gene TRBJ2-1; TRBD2 matches 14 bases. This CDR3 contains 17 residues. The germline gives CDR1 SQVTM, CDR2 ANQGSEA. The V gene end was trimmed by 7 bases and the J gene end by 7 bases; junction bases not matched to a gene: 15. CDR3 nucleotide sequence: TGCAGCGCTATGGGACTAGCGGGAGAGAGAGTATGGAATGAGCAGTTCTTC. This gives the protein CSAMGLAGERVWNEQFF.

This clonotype was detected only a few times. The chain employs TRBV12-3 or TRBV12-4 and TRBJ2-7; perhaps TRBD1 as D (5 bases). Trimming cost V 6 bases and J 7 bases, with 19 bases left between them. There are 14 residues in the CDR3. The CDR3 sequence: CASRNTSKGIEQYF. The CDR3 bases are TGTGCCAGCAGAAACACGTCCAAGGGGATAGAGCAGTACTTC.

The J gene is TRBJ2-5, the V gene TRBV7-6; the D is unclear. CDR3 length equals 17 residues. V lost 0 bases, J lost 2 bases, and 16 bases lay in between. Germline V gene sequence: CDR1 SGHVS, CDR2 FNYEAQ. The CDR3 DNA is TGTGCCAGCAGCTTAGCGCTCGCTCTGCGGACGCAAGAGACCCAGTACTTC. This gives the protein CASSLALALRTQETQYF.

This clonotype has a handful of counts. V gene TRBV24-1 combines with J gene TRBJ2-3; D tentatively fits TRBD1 or TRBD2 (5 bases each). The V and J ends lost 3 bases and 9 bases respectively, with 12 bases between them. Germline V CDR1 and CDR2: KGHDR, SFDVKD. The CDR3 consists of 13 residues. The CDR3 here is CATSDRPGATQYF. Written as DNA, the CDR3 is TGTGCCACCAGTGATCGACCCGGGGCGACGCAGTATTTT.

This clonotype was observed a handful of times. The CDR3 region has the DNA TGTGCCAGCAGTCCTTCTCATCCCACAGGGGGGGACACTGAAGCTTTCTTT. This sequence encodes CASSPSHPTGGDTEAFF. The genes are TRBV12-3 or TRBV12-4 and TRBJ1-1; the match to TRBD1 covers 8 bases. This CDR3 spans 17 amino acids. The J segment lost 3 bases and the V segment lost 5 bases, leaving 14 bases of the junction unmatched.

The rearrangement uses TRBV5-1 and TRBJ2-1; 9 positions match TRBD2. This CDR3 region has 18 residues. From germline, CDR1 is SGHRS and CDR2 YFSETQ. Trimming at V came to 0 bases and at J to 1 base, leaving 8 bases not matched to a gene. The CDR3 spells CASSLAPLAGVSYNEQFF. For the CDR3, the DNA is TGCGCCAGCAGCTTGGCCCCATTAGCGGGAGTATCCTACAATGAGCAGTTCTTC.

This clonotype has more than one count but fewer than ten. This chain uses TRBV2 with TRBJ2-7; D gene ambiguous. From germline, CDR1 is SNHLY and CDR2 FYNNEI. The CDR3 spans 13 residues. Trimming cost V 5 bases and J 1 base, with 9 bases left between them. The CDR3 here is CASSLTESYEQYF. As DNA, the CDR3 is TGTGCCAGCAGTTTGACTGAATCCTACGAGCAGTACTTC.

J is TRBJ2-3 and V is TRBV29-1; a possible D gene is TRBD1 (5 bases). The CDR3 totals 13 residues. V dropped 7 bases and J dropped 0 bases, with 11 bases sitting between them. Germline values: CDR1 SQVTM, CDR2 ANQGSEA. CDR3 sequence reads: CSALTESTDTQYF. In DNA form, the CDR3 reads TGCAGCGCCCTGACAGAAAGCACAGATACGCAGTATTTT.

This clonotype was counted between two and nine times. This sequence joins TRBV7-2 and TRBJ2-2; D ambiguous. CDR1 is SGHTA and CDR2 is FQGNSA in the germline V gene. This CDR3 is 14 amino acids long. The V and J ends lost 4 bases and 3 bases respectively, with 9 bases between them. For the CDR3, the DNA is TGTGCCAGCAGCTCTAGTAGTTACACCGGGGAGCTGTTTTTT. Protein product: CASSSSSYTGELFF.

In this sample, this clonotype turned up a few times. The chain couples TRBV6-6 to TRBJ1-1; no definite D call. This CDR3 is built from 15 residues. Trimming took 2 bases from V and 1 from J, leaving 11 bases between them. CDR1 and CDR2 (germline): MNHNY, SVGAGI (reference sequence). CDR3 amino acids: CASSYSEVENTEAFF. Here the CDR3 DNA reads TGTGCCAGCAGTTACAGTGAGGTGGAGAACACTGAAGCTTTCTTT.